Presented here are 18 T cell receptor beta chains from one specimen sequenced in a study of PD-L1 blockade in urothelial cancer. This table comes from immunoSEQ multiplex PCR, and its TCRdb copy is limited to in-frame clones, with some not included. In the table there are 70,000 to 85,000 clones, almost 90% of which are singletons. This sample's time point: pretreatment peripheral blood. The material sequenced was PBMCs, taken around atezolizumab (anti-PD-L1) treatment. The receptors originated from a man aged 70-80 years with urothelial cancer.

This chain connects TRBV29-1 to TRBJ2-1; TRBD2 matches at 9 bases. Germline trimming cut 8 bases from V and 8 bases from J; bases unmatched to any gene: 13. CDR3 size: 14 residues. Looked up from germline, CDR1 is SQVTM and CDR2 is ANQGSEA. The CDR3 bases are TGCAGCCCTGGAGGCGGGAGGGGGGGGGATGAGCAGTTCTTC. Amino acids: CSPGGGRGGDEQFF.

The V gene is TRBV29-1, the J gene TRBJ1-4; the match to TRBD1 covers 8 bases. Unmatched junction bases numbered 6, after V lost 5 bases and J lost 4 bases. This CDR3 region has 14 residues. Germline CDR1 and CDR2: SQVTM and ANQGSEA. Here the CDR3 reads CSVRRGRGNEKLFF. CDR3 nucleotide sequence: TGCAGCGTTCGCAGGGGGCGAGGTAATGAAAAACTGTTTTTT.

V usage is TRBV2 and J usage is TRBJ2-6; a possible D gene is TRBD1 (5 bases). This CDR3 is built from 15 residues. The germline V and J ends were trimmed by 3 bases and 0 bases, with 6 bases remaining between them. CDR1 and CDR2 (germline): SNHLY, FYNNEI. The CDR3: CASSDRDSGANVLTF. Here the CDR3 DNA reads TGTGCCAGCAGTGACAGGGACTCTGGGGCCAACGTCCTGACTTTC.

V usage is TRBV28 and J usage is TRBJ2-3; 7 nucleotides match TRBD2. The V gene end was trimmed by 6 bases and the J gene end by 4 bases; junction bases not matched to a gene: 16. Germline-derived CDR1 and CDR2 are MDHEN and SYDVKM. The CDR3 has 17 amino acids. For the CDR3, the DNA is TGTGCCAGCAGAGCCCCCGGGGGGTCAGGATTAGCAGATACGCAGTATTTT. It translates to CASRAPGGSGLADTQYF.

The rearrangement uses TRBV19 and TRBJ2-7; a weak D match, TRBD2 (6 bases). This CDR3 is 14 amino acids long. Looked up from germline, CDR1 is LNHDA and CDR2 is SQIVND (reference sequence). Between the trimmed V and J ends, which lost 3 bases and 4 bases, there was a span of 13 bases. This CDR3 reads CASSIGGSEYEQYF. For the CDR3, the DNA is TGTGCCAGTAGTATTGGGGGGAGTGAATACGAGCAGTACTTC.

V is TRBV19 and J is TRBJ1-5, with a possible D match to TRBD1 (6 bases). Trimming took 7 bases from V and 3 from J, leaving 16 bases between them. Germline values: CDR1 LNHDA, CDR2 SQIVND (reference sequence). This CDR3 is built from 15 residues. CDR3 sequence: CASTLGQLFNQPQHF. The CDR3, as DNA: TGTGCCAGTACCCTAGGACAGTTGTTCAATCAGCCCCAGCATTTT.

The chain couples TRBV19 to TRBJ1-5; D gene uncertain. CDR3 size: 15 residues. V was cut by 7 bases and J by 2 bases, with 15 bases left in between. The germline V gene has CDR1 LNHDA and CDR2 SQIVND (reference sequence). CDR3 sequence reads: CASTGRAQGNQPQHF. The CDR3, as DNA: TGTGCCAGTACCGGCCGTGCTCAGGGCAATCAGCCCCAGCATTTT.

The rearrangement joins TRBV5-1 to TRBJ1-4, with 7 bases identical to TRBD1. The CDR3 runs to 18 residues. The V and J ends lost 1 base and 5 bases, in that order; junction bases with no gene match: 14. Germline CDR1 and CDR2: SGHRS and YFSETQ. CDR3 sequence reads: CASSLPRSPDRQNEKLFF. The CDR3 nucleotides are TGCGCCAGCAGCTTGCCGCGCTCCCCGGACAGGCAGAATGAAAAACTGTTTTTT.

This chain uses TRBV9 with TRBJ1-1; the D gene is possibly TRBD1 (6 bases). V was shortened by 4 bases and J by 5 bases, with 18 bases between the two germline ends. The CDR3 covers 15 residues. The germline CDR1 and CDR2 sequences are SGDLS and YYNGEE. CDR3 amino acids: CASSTVVDRSTEAFF. The CDR3 nucleotides read TGTGCCAGCAGCACCGTGGTAGACAGGTCTACTGAAGCTTTCTTT. The variable domain in full, completed from reference TRBV9 and TRBJ1-1, reads DSGVTQTPKHLITATGQRVTLRCSPRSGDLSVYWYQQSLDQGLQFLIQYYNGEERAKGNILERFSAQQFPDLHSELNLSSLELGDSALYFCASSTVVDRSTEAFFGQGTRLTVV.

The chain carries TRBV27 and TRBJ2-1; TRBD2 matches 7 bases. The J segment lost 1 base and the V segment lost 4 bases, leaving 7 bases of the junction unmatched. Germline lookup yields CDR1 MNHEY and CDR2 SMNVEV (reference sequence). The length of the CDR3 is 16 residues. The CDR3 nucleotides read TGTGCCAGCAGTTCTCTCGGGAGGACTTCCTACAATGAGCAGTTCTTC. Protein: CASSSLGRTSYNEQFF.

V and J are TRBV28 and TRBJ2-3, with 7 nucleotides matching TRBD1. The CDR3 totals 16 residues. The V segment lost 2 bases and the J segment 0 bases; nucleotides outside the gene matches: 5. Germline CDR1 is MDHEN and CDR2 is SYDVKM. In nucleotides, the CDR3 is TGTGCCAGCAGTTTAAGGACAGGACCTAGCACAGATACGCAGTATTTT. This sequence encodes CASSLRTGPSTDTQYF.

The chain couples TRBV10-3 to TRBJ1-1, with TRBD1 as a possible D gene (5 bases). This CDR3 region has 14 residues. V shed 3 bases and J shed 1 base, with 9 bases lying between them. Germline CDR1 and CDR2: ENHRY and SYGVKD. The CDR3, as DNA: TGTGCCATCAGTGATTCCAGGGAGAACACTGAAGCTTTCTTT. Amino acids: CAISDSRENTEAFF.

This clone was observed a few times. J is TRBJ2-5 and V is TRBV5-3; the match to TRBD2 covers 9 bases. TRBV5-3 is filed as an ORF, its function uncertain. V lost 3 bases and J lost 3; bases outside the gene matches: 6. The CDR3 length is 15 residues. Written as DNA, the CDR3 is TGTGCCAGAAGCTGGGACTTAGCGGGGGAAGAGACCCAGTACTTC. Amino acid sequence: CARSWDLAGEETQYF.

This clone was detected only once. The chain links TRBV19 to TRBJ1-1, with TRBD1 as a possible D gene (6 bases). This CDR3 contains 13 residues. V lost 3 bases and J lost 5, with 10 bases in between. CDR1 and CDR2 from the germline V gene are LNHDA and SQIVND (reference sequence). CDR3 residues: CASSMWQGTEAFF. As DNA, the CDR3 is TGTGCCAGTAGTATGTGGCAGGGGACTGAAGCTTTCTTT. Full variable domain (outside the CDR3, taken from reference TRBV19 and TRBJ1-1): DGGITQSPKYLFRKEGQNVTLSCEQNLNHDAMYWYRQDPGQGLRLIYYSQIVNDFQKGDIAEGYSVSREKKESFPLTVTSAQKNPTAFYLCASSMWQGTEAFFGQGTRLTVV.

The rearrangement links TRBV5-1 to TRBJ2-2, with D perhaps matching TRBD1 (6 bases). Trimming left V 0 bases short and J 7 bases short, with 19 bases between. The CDR3 sequence is 17 residues long. Germline CDR1 SGHRS, CDR2 YFSETQ. The CDR3 spells CASSLVGPRGSGGELFF. The CDR3 coding sequence is TGCGCCAGCAGCTTGGTCGGTCCCAGGGGATCAGGCGGGGAGCTGTTTTTT.

The chain uses TRBV27 and TRBJ2-6; a weak D match, TRBD1 (5 bases). Germline V lookup: CDR1 MNHEY, CDR2 SMNVEV (reference sequence). V was shortened by 7 bases and J by 2 bases, with 12 bases between the two germline ends. This CDR3 spans 15 amino acids. The CDR3 is CASTSQGAGANVLTF. The CDR3 DNA follows: TGTGCCAGCACCTCCCAAGGGGCTGGGGCCAACGTCCTGACTTTC.

The chain has TRBV10-3 and TRBJ2-1; 8 nucleotides line up with TRBD2. There are 17 residues in the CDR3. V lost 0 bases to trimming and J lost 5 bases; unmatched junction nucleotides: 9. The germline V gene encodes CDR1 ENHRY and CDR2 SYGVKD. DNA of the CDR3: TGTGCCATCAGTGAGTCCGTACTAGCGGAGACTAACAATGAGCAGTTCTTC. Translation gives CAISESVLAETNNEQFF.

The chain uses TRBV10-1 and TRBJ2-7; perhaps TRBD2 as D (5 bases). This CDR3 is 13 amino acids long. Germline V CDR1 and CDR2: WNHNN, SYGVQD (reference sequence). The germline V and J ends were trimmed by 3 bases and 3 bases, with 9 bases remaining between them. DNA for the CDR3: TGCGCCAGCAGTGATAGTGGGAGCTACGAGCAGTACTTC. This gives the protein CASSDSGSYEQYF.